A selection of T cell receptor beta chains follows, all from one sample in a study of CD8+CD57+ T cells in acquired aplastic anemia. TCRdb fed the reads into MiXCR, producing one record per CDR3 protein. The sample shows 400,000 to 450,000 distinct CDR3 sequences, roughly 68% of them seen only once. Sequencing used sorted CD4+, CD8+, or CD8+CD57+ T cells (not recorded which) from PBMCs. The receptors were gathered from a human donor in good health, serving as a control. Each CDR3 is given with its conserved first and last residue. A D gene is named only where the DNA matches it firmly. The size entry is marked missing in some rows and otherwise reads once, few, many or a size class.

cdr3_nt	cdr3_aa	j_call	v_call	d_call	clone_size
TGTGCCACCCAGGTAGACAATGAGCAGTTCTTC	CATQVDNEQFF	TRBJ2-1	TRBV24-1	.	.
TGTGCCATCAGTGTGACTGTCAGCTCCTACAATGCGCAGTTCTTC	CAISVTVSSYNAQFF	TRBJ2-1	TRBV7-8	.	.
TGCAGTGCTAGAACGGGGGACTCACCCCTTTTT	CSARTGDSPLF	TRBJ1-4	TRBV20-1	.	once
TGTGCCAGCAGTGAGATGGGGGCAGGGGTCGCGACCCAGTACTTC	CASSEMGAGVATQYF	TRBJ2-5	TRBV6-1	.	many
TGCGCCAGCAGCTTGGAGGCGATGAACACGGCACCCCTCCACTTT	CASSLEAMNTAPLHF	TRBJ1-6	TRBV5-1	.	.
TGTGCCAGCAGCCTGGGGGATAGAGAGACCCAGTACTTC	CASSLGDRETQYF	TRBJ2-5	TRBV3-2	.	many
TGTGCCAGCAGCTTACTGGGACAGGGGAGCCAAAACGATTACTTC	CASSLLGQGSQNDYF	TRBJ2-7	TRBV7-2	TRBD1	.
TGTGCCAGCAAAGGGGGGGCAAAATACAATGAGCAGTTCTTC	CASKGGAKYNEQFF	TRBJ2-1	TRBV6-2/TRBV6-3	.	many
TGTGCCAGCAGTAGAGAGGGGACTAGCGGGTATGATACGCAGTATTTT	CASSREGTSGYDTQYF	TRBJ2-3	TRBV6-4	TRBD2	.
TGTGCCAGCAGCTTCGGGGGCAGGGGGGTCGTCCACTTT	CASSFGGRGVVHF	TRBJ1-6	TRBV7-6	TRBD1	.
TGTGCCAGTCGCGGGGCAGGGAACACCGGGGAGCTGTTTTTT	CASRGAGNTGELFF	TRBJ2-2	TRBV19	.	.
TGTGCCAGCAGTTTGGGACAAAAGGATTCACCCCTCCACTTT	CASSLGQKDSPLHF	TRBJ1-6	TRBV2	.	medium-sized
TGCGCCAGCAGCCCCGCTGACGCCTCTGGCATGGAGACCCAGTACTTC	CASSPADASGMETQYF	TRBJ2-5	TRBV5-1	.	.
TGTGCCAGCCGGACATTCGAGAACACTGAAGCTTTCTTT	CASRTFENTEAFF	TRBJ1-1	TRBV9	.	.
TGTGCCAGCAGTTACGGGTGGACAGGAGTTAACACTGAAGCTTTCTTT	CASSYGWTGVNTEAFF	TRBJ1-1	TRBV6-5	TRBD1	.
TGTGCTAGTAGTTTAGGGGGAAAGGCAGATCAGCCCCAGCATTTT	CASSLGGKADQPQHF	TRBJ1-5	TRBV7-2	.	.
.	CASNIREYGYTFDF	TRBJ2-5	TRBV9	.	.
TGTGCCACCAGCAGCCTCGTTTGGTCTGGATACGAGCAGTACTTC	CATSSLVWSGYEQYF	TRBJ2-7	TRBV15	.	.
TGCAGTGCCCAGGAGGGGGGGGTGGCAGATACGCAGTATTTT	CSAQEGGVADTQYF	TRBJ2-3	TRBV20-1	.	.
TGCGCCAGCGGCCTCGAGGCGGACACTGAAGCTTTCTTT	CASGLEADTEAFF	TRBJ1-1	TRBV2	.	.
TGTGCCATCAGCGCCGACGGGGAAGAGACCCAGTACTTC	CAISADGEETQYF	TRBJ2-5	TRBV10-3	.	few
TGTGCCAGCAGCTTATTGGGGCACCTTCTAGCGGACCAAGAGACCCAGTACTTC	CASSLLGHLLADQETQYF	TRBJ2-5	TRBV7-3	TRBD2	.
TGTGCCAGCAGCGCGGGACTAGCGGGGGCTACGGGGGAGTTT	CASSAGLAGATGEF	TRBJ1-5	TRBV7-2	.	.
TGCAGTGCTAGAGACGGACTAGCTCAAGAGACCCAGTACTTC	CSARDGLAQETQYF	TRBJ2-5	TRBV20-1	TRBD2	.
TGCGCCAGCAGCCGCCAGGGACAGGATGACGAGCAGTACTTC	CASSRQGQDDEQYF	TRBJ2-7	TRBV4-3	TRBD1	many
TGTGCCAGCAGCTTAGCTCAGGGGGCTAGCCAGCCCCAGTACTTC	CASSLAQGASQPQYF	TRBJ2-5	TRBV7-2	TRBD1	once
TGCGCCAGCAGTGAGCCCGCCAGGAGCTATGGCTACACCTTC	CASSEPARSYGYTF	TRBJ1-2	TRBV10-2	.	.